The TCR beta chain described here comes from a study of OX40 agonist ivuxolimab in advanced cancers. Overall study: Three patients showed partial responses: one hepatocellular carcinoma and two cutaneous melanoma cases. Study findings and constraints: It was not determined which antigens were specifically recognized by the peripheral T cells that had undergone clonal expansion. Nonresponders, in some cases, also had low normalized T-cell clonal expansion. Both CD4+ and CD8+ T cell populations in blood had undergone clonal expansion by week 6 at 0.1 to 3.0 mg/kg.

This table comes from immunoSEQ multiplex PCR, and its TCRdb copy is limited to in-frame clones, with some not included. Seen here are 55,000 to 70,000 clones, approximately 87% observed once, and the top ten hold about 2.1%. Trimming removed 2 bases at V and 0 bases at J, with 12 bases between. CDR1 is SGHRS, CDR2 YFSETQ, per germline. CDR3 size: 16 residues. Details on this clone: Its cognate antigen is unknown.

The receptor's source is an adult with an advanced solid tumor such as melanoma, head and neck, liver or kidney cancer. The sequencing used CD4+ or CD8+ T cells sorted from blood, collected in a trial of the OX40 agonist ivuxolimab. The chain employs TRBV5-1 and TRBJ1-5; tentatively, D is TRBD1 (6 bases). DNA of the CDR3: TGCGCCAGCAGCTTAGACGGACAGAATAGCAATCAGCCCCAGCATTTT. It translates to CASSLDGQNSNQPQHF.